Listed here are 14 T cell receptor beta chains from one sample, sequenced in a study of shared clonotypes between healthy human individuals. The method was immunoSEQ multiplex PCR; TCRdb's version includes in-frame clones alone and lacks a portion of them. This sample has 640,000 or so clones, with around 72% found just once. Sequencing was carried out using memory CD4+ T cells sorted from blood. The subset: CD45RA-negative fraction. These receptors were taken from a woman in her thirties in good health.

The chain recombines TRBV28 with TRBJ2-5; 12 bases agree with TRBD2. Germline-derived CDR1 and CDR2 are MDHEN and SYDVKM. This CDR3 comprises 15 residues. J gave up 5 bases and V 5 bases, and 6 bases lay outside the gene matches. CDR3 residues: CASSARLAGVETQYF. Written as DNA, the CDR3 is TGTGCCAGCAGTGCTCGACTAGCGGGAGTGGAGACCCAGTACTTC.

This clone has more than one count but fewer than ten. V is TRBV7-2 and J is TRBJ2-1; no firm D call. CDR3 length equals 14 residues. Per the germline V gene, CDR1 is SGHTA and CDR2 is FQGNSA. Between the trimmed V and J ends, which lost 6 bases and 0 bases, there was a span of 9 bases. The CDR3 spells CASRLASSYNEQFF. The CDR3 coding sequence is TGTGCCAGCAGACTGGCGAGCTCCTACAATGAGCAGTTCTTC.

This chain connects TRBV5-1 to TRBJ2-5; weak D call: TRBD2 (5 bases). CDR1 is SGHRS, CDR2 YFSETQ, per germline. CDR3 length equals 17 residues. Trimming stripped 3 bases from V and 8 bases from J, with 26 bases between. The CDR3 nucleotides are TGCGCCAGCAGCTGGGGAAGTTTAGCGAGATATGGGGAAACCCAGTACTTC. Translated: CASSWGSLARYGETQYF.

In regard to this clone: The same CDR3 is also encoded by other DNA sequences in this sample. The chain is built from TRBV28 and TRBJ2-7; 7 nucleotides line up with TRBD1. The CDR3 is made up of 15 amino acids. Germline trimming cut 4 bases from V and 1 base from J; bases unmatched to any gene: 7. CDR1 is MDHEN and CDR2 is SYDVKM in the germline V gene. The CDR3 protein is CASSSPGTASYEQYF. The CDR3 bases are TGTGCCAGCAGTTCCCCCGGGACAGCTTCCTACGAGCAGTACTTC.

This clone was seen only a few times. The CDR3 DNA reads TGTGCCAGCAGTGCACCCGGGACGATGAACACTGAAGCTTTCTTT. This translates into CASSAPGTMNTEAFF. The chain combines TRBV28 with TRBJ1-1; tentative D call: TRBD1 (5 bases). V was clipped by 5 bases and J by 0 bases, with 13 bases between them. This CDR3 spans 15 amino acids. Per the germline V gene, CDR1 is MDHEN and CDR2 is SYDVKM.

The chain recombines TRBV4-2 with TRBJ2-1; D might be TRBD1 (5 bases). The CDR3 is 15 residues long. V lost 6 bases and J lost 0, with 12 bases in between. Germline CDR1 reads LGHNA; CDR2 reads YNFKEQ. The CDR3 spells CASSQGRGSYNEQFF. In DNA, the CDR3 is TGTGCCAGCAGTCAGGGCAGAGGCTCCTACAATGAGCAGTTCTTC.

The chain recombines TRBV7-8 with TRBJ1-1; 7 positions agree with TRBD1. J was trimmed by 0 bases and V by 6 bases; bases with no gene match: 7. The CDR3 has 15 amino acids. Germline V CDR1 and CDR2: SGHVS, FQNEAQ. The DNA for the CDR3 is TGTGCCAGCAGACATATACAGGGGCTGAACACTGAAGCTTTCTTT. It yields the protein CASRHIQGLNTEAFF.

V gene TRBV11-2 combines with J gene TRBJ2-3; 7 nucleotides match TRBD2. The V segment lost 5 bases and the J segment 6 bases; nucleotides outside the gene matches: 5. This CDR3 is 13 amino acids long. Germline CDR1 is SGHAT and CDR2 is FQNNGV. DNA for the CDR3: TGTGCCAGCAGCCCCCGGGGAGGGGATACGCAGTATTTT. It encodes CASSPRGGDTQYF. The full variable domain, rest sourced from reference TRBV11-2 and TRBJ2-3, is EAGVAQSPRYKIIEKRQSVAFWCNPISGHATLYWYQQILGQGPKLLIQFQNNGVVDDSQLPKDRFSAERLKGVDSTLKIQPAKLEDSAVYLCASSPRGGDTQYFGPGTRLTVL.

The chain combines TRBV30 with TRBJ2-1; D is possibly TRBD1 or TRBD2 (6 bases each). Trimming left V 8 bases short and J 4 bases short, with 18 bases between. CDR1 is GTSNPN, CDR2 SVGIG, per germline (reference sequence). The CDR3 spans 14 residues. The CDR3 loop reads CAGGLSAGYNEQFF. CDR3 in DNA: TGTGCCGGGGGCCTTTCTGCGGGATACAATGAGCAGTTCTTC.

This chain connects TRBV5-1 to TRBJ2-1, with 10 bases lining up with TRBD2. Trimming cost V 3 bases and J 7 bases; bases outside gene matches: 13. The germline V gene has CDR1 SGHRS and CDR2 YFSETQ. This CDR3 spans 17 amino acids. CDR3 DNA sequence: TGCGCCAGCAGCTCGAGCGGGAGGGCAGATGAGGCGAATGAGCAGTTCTTC. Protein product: CASSSSGRADEANEQFF.

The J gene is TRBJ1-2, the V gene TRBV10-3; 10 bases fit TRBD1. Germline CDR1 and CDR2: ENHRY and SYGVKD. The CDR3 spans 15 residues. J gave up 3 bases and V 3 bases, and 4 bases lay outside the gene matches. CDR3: CAISDRDRGHYGYTF. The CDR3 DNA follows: TGTGCCATCAGTGACCGGGACAGGGGACACTATGGCTACACCTTC.

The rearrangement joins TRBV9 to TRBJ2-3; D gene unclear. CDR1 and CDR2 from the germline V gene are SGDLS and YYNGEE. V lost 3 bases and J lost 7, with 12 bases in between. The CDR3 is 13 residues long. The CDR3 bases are TGTGCCAGCAGCGCCGCTCCGTTTCATACGCAGTATTTT. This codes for CASSAAPFHTQYF.

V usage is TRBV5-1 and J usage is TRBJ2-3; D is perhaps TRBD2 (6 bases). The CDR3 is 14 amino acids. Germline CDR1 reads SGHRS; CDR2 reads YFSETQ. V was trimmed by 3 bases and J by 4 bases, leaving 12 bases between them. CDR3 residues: CASSWGDKADTQYF. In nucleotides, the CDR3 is TGCGCCAGCAGCTGGGGGGATAAGGCAGATACGCAGTATTTT.

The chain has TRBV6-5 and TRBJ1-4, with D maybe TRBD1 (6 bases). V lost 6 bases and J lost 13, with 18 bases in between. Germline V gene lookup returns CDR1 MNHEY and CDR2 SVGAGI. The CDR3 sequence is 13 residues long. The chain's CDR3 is CASRTPSGTRLFF. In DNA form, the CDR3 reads TGTGCCAGCAGGACACCATCCGGGACAAGACTGTTTTTT.